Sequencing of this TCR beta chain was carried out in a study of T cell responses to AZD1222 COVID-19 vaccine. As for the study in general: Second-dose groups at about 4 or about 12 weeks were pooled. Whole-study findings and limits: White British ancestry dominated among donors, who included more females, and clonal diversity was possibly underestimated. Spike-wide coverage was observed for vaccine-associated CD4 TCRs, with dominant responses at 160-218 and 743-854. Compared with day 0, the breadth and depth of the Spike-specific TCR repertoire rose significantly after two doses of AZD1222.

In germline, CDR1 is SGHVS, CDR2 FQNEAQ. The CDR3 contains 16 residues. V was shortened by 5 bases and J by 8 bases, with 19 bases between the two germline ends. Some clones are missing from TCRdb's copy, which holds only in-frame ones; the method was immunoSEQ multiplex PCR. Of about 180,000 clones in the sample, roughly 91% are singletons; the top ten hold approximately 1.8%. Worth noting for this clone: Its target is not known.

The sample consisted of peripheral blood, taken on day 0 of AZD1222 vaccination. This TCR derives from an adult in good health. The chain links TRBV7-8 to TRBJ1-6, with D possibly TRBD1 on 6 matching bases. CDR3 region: CASSPAVRGGDSPLHF. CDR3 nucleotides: TGTGCCAGCAGCCCGGCCGTTAGGGGGGGGGATTCACCCCTCCACTTT.